The 8 T cell receptor beta chains presented below share a single source sample, sequenced in a study of blood T cell repertoires in COVID-19. The protocol was immunoSEQ multiplex PCR, while the TCRdb copy is restricted to in-frame clones and leaves out a portion. Of some 93,000 clones listed, approximately 80% are singletons. Sequencing was carried out using peripheral blood. The receptor set was obtained from a man aged 70 or older with acute or convalescent COVID-19.

The gene calls are TRBV10-3 and TRBJ1-1; 7 bases fit TRBD1. The V gene's germline CDR1 is ENHRY and CDR2 SYGVKD. V trimming: 2 bases; J trimming: 3 bases; junction bases outside the gene matches: 3. This CDR3 has 14 amino acids. The CDR3 DNA reads as TGTGCCATCAGTGAGGCCGGGACAGACACTGAAGCTTTCTTT. Translation: CAISEAGTDTEAFF.

V gene TRBV11-3 combines with J gene TRBJ2-7, with TRBD2 as a possible D gene (6 bases). The germline CDR1 and CDR2 sequences are SGHNT and YENEEA. This CDR3 is 15 amino acids long. V lost 2 bases and J 2 bases, leaving 13 bases between the germline ends. CDR3 in amino acids: CASSLLPGTPYEQYF. The DNA for the CDR3 is TGTGCCAGCAGCTTATTACCCGGGACTCCCTACGAGCAGTACTTC.

The V call is TRBV30, the J call TRBJ2-7; weak D call: TRBD1 (5 bases). The germline gives CDR1 GTSNPN, CDR2 SVGIG (reference sequence). This CDR3 comprises 10 residues. V lost 1 base to trimming and J lost 7 bases, with 5 bases between them. The CDR3 DNA follows: TGTGCCTGGAGTGGGACAGAGCAGTACTTC. This codes for CAWSGTEQYF.

V usage is TRBV6-5 and J usage is TRBJ2-7; TRBD2 agrees at 15 bases. CDR3 length equals 15 residues. V trimming: 6 bases; J trimming: 6 bases; junction bases outside the gene matches: 6. Germline V CDR1 and CDR2: MNHEY, SVGAGI. The CDR3 bases are TGTGCCAGCAGCCAACCGGGACTAGCGGGAGGCGAGCAGTACTTC. Its protein product is CASSQPGLAGGEQYF.

The genes are TRBV4-1 and TRBJ2-7; 8 bases fit TRBD2. Looked up from germline, CDR1 is MGHRA and CDR2 is YSYEKL. With 0 bases clipped from V and 3 bases from J, the junction kept 7 bases outside the gene matches. The CDR3 extends over 16 amino acids. The CDR3 region has the DNA TGCGCCAGCAGCCAAGATATTAGGACTAGCCTCTACGAGCAGTACTTC. Its translation: CASSQDIRTSLYEQYF.

The chain recombines TRBV7-3 with TRBJ2-1; D is unclear. The V gene lost 5 bases and the J gene lost 0 bases, with 8 bases spanning the gap. Germline CDR1 is SGHTA and CDR2 is FQGTGA. This CDR3 is 14 amino acids long. The DNA of the CDR3 is TGTGCCAGCAGCCCCCGGAGCTCCTACAATGAGCAGTTCTTC. Translated: CASSPRSSYNEQFF.

This clone was seen once. This CDR3 reads CASSGRGTDTQYF. The DNA of the CDR3 is TGTGCCAGCAGCGGCAGGGGCACAGATACGCAGTATTTT. The chain uses TRBV6-2 or TRBV6-3 and TRBJ2-3; TRBD1 might be the D (5 bases). With 6 bases removed from V and 1 base from J, the gap between germline ends came to 8 bases. Germline V gene data show CDR1 as MNHEY and CDR2 as SVGEGT. The CDR3 totals 13 residues.

The V call is TRBV2, the J call TRBJ1-1; D is ambiguous. This CDR3 has 11 amino acids. V was trimmed by 8 bases and J by 1 base, leaving 5 bases between them. Germline V lookup: CDR1 SNHLY, CDR2 FYNNEI. Here the CDR3 DNA reads TGTGCCAGCGCCGGGAACACTGAAGCTTTCTTT. Protein product: CASAGNTEAFF.